This entry describes one T cell receptor (beta chain). The antigen is not known. Study-wide points: Tumor Tregs overlapped most with tumor, then blood, naive CD4+ cells.

CDR3 size: 13 residues. Germline V gene lookup returns CDR1 DFQATT and CDR2 SNEGSKA (reference sequence). The germline V and J ends were trimmed by 2 bases and 9 bases, with 14 bases remaining between them. Semi-nested PCR with Nested Universal Primer A followed constant-region reverse priming of full-length variable regions. TCRdb itself ran the 5' RACE reads through MiXCR, one entry per CDR3 protein. The profile shows about 50,000 distinct CDR3 sequences, around 26% of them singletons. The sequenced material came from naive CD4+ T cells sorted from blood. The subset is: naive CD4+ T cells, CD4+CD45RA+CD25-. V gene TRBV20-1 combines with J gene TRBJ2-1; D not certain. The clonotype originates from a female donor with breast cancer. The CDR3: CSARNTETPEQFF. CDR3 bases: TGCAGTGCTAGAAACACGGAGACACCTGAGCAGTTCTTC.